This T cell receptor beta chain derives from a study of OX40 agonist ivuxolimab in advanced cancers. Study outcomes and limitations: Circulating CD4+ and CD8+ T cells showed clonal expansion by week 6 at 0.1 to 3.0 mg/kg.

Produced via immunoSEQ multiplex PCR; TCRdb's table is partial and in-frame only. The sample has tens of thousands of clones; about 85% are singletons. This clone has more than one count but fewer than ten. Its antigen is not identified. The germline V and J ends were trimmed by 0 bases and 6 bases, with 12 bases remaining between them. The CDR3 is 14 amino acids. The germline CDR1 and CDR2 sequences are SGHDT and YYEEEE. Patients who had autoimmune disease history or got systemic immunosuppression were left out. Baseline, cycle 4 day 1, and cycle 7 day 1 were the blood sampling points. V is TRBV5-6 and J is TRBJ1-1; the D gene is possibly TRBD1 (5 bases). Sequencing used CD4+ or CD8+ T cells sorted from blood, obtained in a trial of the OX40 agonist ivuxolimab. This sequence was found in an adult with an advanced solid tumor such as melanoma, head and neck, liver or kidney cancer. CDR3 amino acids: CASSLGDRDSEAFF. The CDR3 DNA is TGTGCCAGCAGCTTGGGTGACAGAGACTCTGAAGCTTTCTTT.